This T cell receptor (beta chain) was observed in a study of blood T cell repertoires in COVID-19. Study in general: The United States, Italy and Spain supplied acute and convalescent COVID-19 samples. The analysed material was cDNA or gDNA that came from T cells, B-cell-depleted T cells, or PBMCs.

V was shortened by 2 bases and J by 4 bases, with 11 bases between the two germline ends. Germline values: CDR1 GTSNPN, CDR2 SVGIG (reference sequence). This CDR3 has 13 residues. Per the study methods: Nucleated cell counts were estimated from reference gene primer amplification. The assay was immunoSEQ multiplex PCR, and TCRdb's table has in-frame clones only and misses some. The V and J calls and clone size were taken over from that table, and D and trimming were inferred from the DNA. The sample shows about 140,000 clones, roughly 80% of them seen only once. Sequencing used peripheral blood. The clonotype comes from a man in his sixties or seventies who had recovered from COVID-19. The chain links TRBV30 to TRBJ1-1; D is unclear. The CDR3 DNA reads as TGTGCCTGGAGTCCCGGGGTTGGCACTGAAGCTTTCTTT. Its protein product is CAWSPGVGTEAFF. Using reference TRBV30 and TRBJ1-1 for the parts outside the CDR3, the full variable domain is SQTIHQWPATLVQPVGSPLSLECTVEGTSNPNLYWYRQAAGRGLQLLFYSVGIGQISSEVPQNLSASRPQDRQFILSSKKLLLSDSGFYLCAWSPGVGTEAFFGQGTRLTVV.